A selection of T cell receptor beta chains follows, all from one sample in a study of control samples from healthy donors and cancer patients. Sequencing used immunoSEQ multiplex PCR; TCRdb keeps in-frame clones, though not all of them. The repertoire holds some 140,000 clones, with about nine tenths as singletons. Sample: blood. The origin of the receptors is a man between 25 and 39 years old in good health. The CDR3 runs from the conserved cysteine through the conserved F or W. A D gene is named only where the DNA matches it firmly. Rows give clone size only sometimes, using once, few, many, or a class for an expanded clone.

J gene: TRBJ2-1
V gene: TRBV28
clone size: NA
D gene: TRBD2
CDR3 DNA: TGTGCCAGCAGAACCGGGACTAGCGGGAGCAATGAGCAGTTCTTC
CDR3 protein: CASRTGTSGSNEQFF

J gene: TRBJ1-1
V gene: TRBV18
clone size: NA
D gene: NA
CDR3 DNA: TGTGCCAGCTCCCAAACGGGCACAAAGAACACTGAAGCTTTCTTT
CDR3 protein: CASSQTGTKNTEAFF

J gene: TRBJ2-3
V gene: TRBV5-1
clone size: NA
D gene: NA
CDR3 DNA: TGCGCCAGCAGCTTGGATAGCGGCCACCGCACAGATACGCAGTATTTT
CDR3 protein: CASSLDSGHRTDTQYF

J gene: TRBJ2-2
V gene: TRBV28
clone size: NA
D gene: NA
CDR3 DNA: TGTGCCAGCAGTTTAGCCGGACCGACCGGGGAGCTGTTTTTT
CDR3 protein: CASSLAGPTGELFF

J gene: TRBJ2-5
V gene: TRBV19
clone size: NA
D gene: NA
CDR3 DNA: TGTGCCAGTAGTATAGGTCAGACCCTCGAGACCCAGTACTTC
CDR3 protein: CASSIGQTLETQYF

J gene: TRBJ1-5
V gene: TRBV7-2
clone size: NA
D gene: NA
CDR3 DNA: TGTGCCAGCAGCTTAGGGGCCTCTATTCATCAGCCCCAGCATTTT
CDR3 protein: CASSLGASIHQPQHF

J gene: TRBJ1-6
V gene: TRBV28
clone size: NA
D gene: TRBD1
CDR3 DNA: TGTGCCAGCAGTCGCAGCCTGACAGGGTATAATTCACCCCTCCACTTT
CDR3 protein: CASSRSLTGYNSPLHF

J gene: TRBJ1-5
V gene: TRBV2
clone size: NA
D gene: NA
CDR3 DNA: TGTGCCAGCAGGGCCGACTTGAATCAGCCCCAGCATTTT
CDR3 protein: CASRADLNQPQHF

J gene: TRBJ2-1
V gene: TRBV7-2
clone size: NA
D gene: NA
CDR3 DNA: TGTGCCAGCGGGTCGGGCCGGCAGTTCTTC
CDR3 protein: CASGSGRQFF

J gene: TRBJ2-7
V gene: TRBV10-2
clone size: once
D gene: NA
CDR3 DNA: TGCGCCAGCAGTGAATCAACTGGGGTTCGGGAGCAGTACTTC
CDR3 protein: CASSESTGVREQYF

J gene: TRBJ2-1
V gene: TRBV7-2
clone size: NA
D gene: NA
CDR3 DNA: TGTGCCAGCAGCTTGCAGAGGGAAAATGAGCAGTTCTTC
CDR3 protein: CASSLQRENEQFF

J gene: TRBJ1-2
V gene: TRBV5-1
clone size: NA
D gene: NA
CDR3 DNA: TGCGCCAGCAGGAAAACGGAGATACCTAACTATGGCTACACCTTC
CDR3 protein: CASRKTEIPNYGYTF

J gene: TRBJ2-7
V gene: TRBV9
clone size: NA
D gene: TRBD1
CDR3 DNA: TGTGCCAGCAGCCCACGGACAGGGGGTCCCTACGAGCAGTACTTC
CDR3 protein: CASSPRTGGPYEQYF

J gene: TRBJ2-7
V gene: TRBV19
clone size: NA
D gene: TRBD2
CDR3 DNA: TGTGCCAGTAGTATAACACGGACTAGCGACGAGCAGTACTTC
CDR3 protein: CASSITRTSDEQYF

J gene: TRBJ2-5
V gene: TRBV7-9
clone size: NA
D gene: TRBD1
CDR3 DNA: TGTGCCAGCAGTGCGAATTGGGGGACAGATGATGAGACCCAGTACTTC
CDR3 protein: CASSANWGTDDETQYF

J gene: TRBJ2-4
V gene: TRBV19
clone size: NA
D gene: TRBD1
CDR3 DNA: TGTGCCAGTAGTTTACGGACAGGACTAGCCAAAAACATTCAGTACTTC
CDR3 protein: CASSLRTGLAKNIQYF

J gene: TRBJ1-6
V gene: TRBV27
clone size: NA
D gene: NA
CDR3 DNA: TGTGCCAGCAGTTTATTGGGGTTGGGTTCACCCCTCCACTTT
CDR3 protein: CASSLLGLGSPLHF

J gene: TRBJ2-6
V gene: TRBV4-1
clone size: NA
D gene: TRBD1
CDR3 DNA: TGCGCCAGCAGCCATTTTAAACAGGGGCCCTCTGGGGCCAACGTCCTGACTTTC
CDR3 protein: CASSHFKQGPSGANVLTF

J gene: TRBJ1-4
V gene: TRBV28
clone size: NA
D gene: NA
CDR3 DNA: TGTGCCAGCAGCCAAATTATGGGGGGAGGGGAAAAACTGTTTTTT
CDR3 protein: CASSQIMGGGEKLFF

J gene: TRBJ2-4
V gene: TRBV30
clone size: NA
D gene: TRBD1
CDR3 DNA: TGTGCCTGGAGCAGGACAGGGAGCGCCAAAAACATTCAGTACTTC
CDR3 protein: CAWSRTGSAKNIQYF

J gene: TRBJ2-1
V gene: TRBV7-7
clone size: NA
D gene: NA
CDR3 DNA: TGTGCTAGCAGCTCCCCCGCAACTTGGATAGCCGACCGGGAGCAGTTCTTC
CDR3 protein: CASSSPATWIADREQFF

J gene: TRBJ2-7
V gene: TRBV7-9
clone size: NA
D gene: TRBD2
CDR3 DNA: TGTGCCAGCAGCCCCTGGACTAGCTCTTACGAGCAGTACTTC
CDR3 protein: CASSPWTSSYEQYF

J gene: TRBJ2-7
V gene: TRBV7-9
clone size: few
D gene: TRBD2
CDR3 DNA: TGTGCCAGCAGCCCAAGACTAGCGGGAGTCTACGAGCAGTACTTC
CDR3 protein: CASSPRLAGVYEQYF

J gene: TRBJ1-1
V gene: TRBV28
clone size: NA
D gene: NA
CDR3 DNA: TGTGCCAGGCCATTAGGGGGAGTGTATACTGAAGCTTTCTTT
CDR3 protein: CARPLGGVYTEAFF

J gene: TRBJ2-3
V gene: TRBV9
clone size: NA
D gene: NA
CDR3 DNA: TGTGCCAGCAGCGTAGCAGGAGGGCTCACAGATACGCAGTATTTT
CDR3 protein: CASSVAGGLTDTQYF

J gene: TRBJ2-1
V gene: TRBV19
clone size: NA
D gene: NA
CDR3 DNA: TGTGCCAGTACCGCCCAAGATCTGAATGAGCAGTTCTTC
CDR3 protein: CASTAQDLNEQFF

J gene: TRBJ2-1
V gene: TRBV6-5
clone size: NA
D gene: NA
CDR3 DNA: TGTGCCTCGTCGGGCGGCTCCTACAATGAGCAGTTCTTC
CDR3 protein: CASSGGSYNEQFF

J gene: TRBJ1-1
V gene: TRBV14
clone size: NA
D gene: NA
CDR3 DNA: TGTGCCAGCAGCCAAGATCCAGTGGGGTACACTGAAGCTTTCTTT
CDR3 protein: CASSQDPVGYTEAFF

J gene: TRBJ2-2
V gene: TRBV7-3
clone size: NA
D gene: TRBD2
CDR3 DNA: TGTGCCAGCAGCCCAACCGGGAGGGCACTCACCGGGGAGCTGTTTTTT
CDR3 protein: CASSPTGRALTGELFF

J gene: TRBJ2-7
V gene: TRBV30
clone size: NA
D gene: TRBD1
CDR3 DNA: TGTGCCTGGGGACAGGGGGGGGTCTACGAGCAGTACTTC
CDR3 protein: CAWGQGGVYEQYF

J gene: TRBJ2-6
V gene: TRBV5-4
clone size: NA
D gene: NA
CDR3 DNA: TGTGCCAGCAGCCCTCAGCGCTCTGGGGCCAACGTCCTGACTTTC
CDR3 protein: CASSPQRSGANVLTF

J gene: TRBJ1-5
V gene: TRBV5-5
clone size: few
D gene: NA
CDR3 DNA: TGTGCCAGCAGCTTGGTGACAGTCAAGGTAAGGGATAGCAATCAGCCCCAGCATTTT
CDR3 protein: CASSLVTVKVRDSNQPQHF

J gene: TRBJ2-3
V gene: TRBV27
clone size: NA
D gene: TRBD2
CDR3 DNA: TGTGCCAGCAGTTGGCGGACTAGCGGGAGGGTCCCGGATACGCAGTATTTT
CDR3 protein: CASSWRTSGRVPDTQYF

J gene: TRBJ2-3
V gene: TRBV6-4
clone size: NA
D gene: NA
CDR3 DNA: TGTGCCAGCAGTGTGATCGCGGGTTCAACGGATACGCAGTATTTT
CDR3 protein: CASSVIAGSTDTQYF

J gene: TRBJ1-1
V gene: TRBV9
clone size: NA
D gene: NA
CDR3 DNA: TGTGCCAGCAGCGTAGAAGGTGTTGGGGAAGCTTTCTTT
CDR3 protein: CASSVEGVGEAFF

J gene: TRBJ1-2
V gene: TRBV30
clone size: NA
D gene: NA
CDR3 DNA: TGTGCCTGGAGTGTCCACGGGGGGAAGAGCTATGGCTACACCTTC
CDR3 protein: CAWSVHGGKSYGYTF

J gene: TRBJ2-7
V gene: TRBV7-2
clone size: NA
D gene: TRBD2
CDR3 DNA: TGTGCCAGCAGCCCCAGGACTAGCGGGGCCTACGAGCAGTACTTC
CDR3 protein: CASSPRTSGAYEQYF

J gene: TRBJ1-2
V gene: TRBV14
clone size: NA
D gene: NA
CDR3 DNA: TGTGCCAGCAGCCAAGCATGGGTAGGAGGCTACACCTTC
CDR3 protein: CASSQAWVGGYTF

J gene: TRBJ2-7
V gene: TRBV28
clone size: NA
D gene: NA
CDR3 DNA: TGTGCCAGCAGCGGGATTCTAGGTACTACGGGGCAGTACTTC
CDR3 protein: CASSGILGTTGQYF

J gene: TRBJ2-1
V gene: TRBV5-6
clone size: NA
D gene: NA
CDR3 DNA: TGTGCCAGCAGCACCACCACTATTAGGGAGCAGTTCTTC
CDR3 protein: CASSTTTIREQFF

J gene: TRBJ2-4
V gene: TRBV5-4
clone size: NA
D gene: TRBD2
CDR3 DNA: TGTGCCAGCAGCTCAGGAGTAGCGGGAGGGCCGTTAGACATTCAGTACTTC
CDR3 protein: CASSSGVAGGPLDIQYF

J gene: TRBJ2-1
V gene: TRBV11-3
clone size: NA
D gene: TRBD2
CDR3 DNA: TGTGCCAGCAGCTTTGGACTAGCGGGATCGAATGAGCAGTTCTTC
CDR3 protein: CASSFGLAGSNEQFF

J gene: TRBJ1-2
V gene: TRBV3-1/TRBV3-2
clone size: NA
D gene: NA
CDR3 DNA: TGTGCCAGCAGCCAAGGTTCTCGTGGCTACACCTTC
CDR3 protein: CASSQGSRGYTF

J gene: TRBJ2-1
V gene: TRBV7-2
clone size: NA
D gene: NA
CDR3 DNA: TGTGCCAGCAGCTTACCCACCTACAATGAGCAGTTCTTC
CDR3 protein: CASSLPTYNEQFF

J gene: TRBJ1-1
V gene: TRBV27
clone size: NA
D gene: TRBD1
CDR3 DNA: TGTGCCAGCAGTCCCACGACAGGGGGGTCAGCTTTCTTT
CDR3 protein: CASSPTTGGSAFF

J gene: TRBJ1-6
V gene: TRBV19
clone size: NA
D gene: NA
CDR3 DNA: TGTGCCAGTAGTATAGCAACAGATTCACCCCTCCACTTT
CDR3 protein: CASSIATDSPLHF

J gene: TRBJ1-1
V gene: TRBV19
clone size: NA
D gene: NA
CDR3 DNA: TGTGCCAGTAGTAGGACGGGGAACACTGAAGCTTTCTTT
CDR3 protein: CASSRTGNTEAFF

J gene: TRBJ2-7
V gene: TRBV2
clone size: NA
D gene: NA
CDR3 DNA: TGTGCCAGCAGTGAAGGGACACCTTGGCGAGAGCAGTACTTC
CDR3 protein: CASSEGTPWREQYF

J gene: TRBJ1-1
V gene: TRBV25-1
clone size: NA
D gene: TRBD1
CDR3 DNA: TGTGCCAGCAGGGAACCGGGACAGGGGGCGACGGCTTTCTTT
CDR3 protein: CASREPGQGATAFF

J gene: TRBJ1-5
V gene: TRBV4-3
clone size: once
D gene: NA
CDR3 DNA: TGCGCCAGCAGCCAAGATAAAGATCAGCCCCAGCATTTT
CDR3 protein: CASSQDKDQPQHF

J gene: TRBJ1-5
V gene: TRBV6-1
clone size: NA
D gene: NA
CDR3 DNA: TGTGCCAGCAGTGAGGGGGTACGAGGGGCGGATAGCAATCAGCCCCAGCATTTT
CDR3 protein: CASSEGVRGADSNQPQHF

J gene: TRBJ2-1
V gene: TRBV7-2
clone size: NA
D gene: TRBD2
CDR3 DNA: TGTGCCAGCAGCTTAGAAGGTATTAGCGGGAGGGACAATGAGCAGTTCTTC
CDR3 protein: CASSLEGISGRDNEQFF

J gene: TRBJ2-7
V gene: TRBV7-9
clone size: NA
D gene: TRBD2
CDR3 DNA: TGTGCCAGCAGCTTAACTACTAGCGGGAGCTCCTACGAGCAGTACTTC
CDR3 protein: CASSLTTSGSSYEQYF

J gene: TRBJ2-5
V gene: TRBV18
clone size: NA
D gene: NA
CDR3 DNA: TGTGCCAGCTCACCGTGGCGGGGAAAAGAGACCCAGTACTTC
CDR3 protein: CASSPWRGKETQYF

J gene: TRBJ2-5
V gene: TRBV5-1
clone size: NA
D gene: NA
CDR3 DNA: TGCGCCAGCAGCTTGGTGTTAGGGACAAACCAACAAGAGACCCAGTACTTC
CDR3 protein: CASSLVLGTNQQETQYF

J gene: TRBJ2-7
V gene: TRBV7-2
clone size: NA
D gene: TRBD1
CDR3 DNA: TGTGCCAGCAGCTTAGTTCGGACAGGGCGCGACGAGCAGTACTTC
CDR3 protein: CASSLVRTGRDEQYF

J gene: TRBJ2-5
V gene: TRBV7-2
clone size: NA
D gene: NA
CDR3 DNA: TGTGCCAGCAGCCCCCTTCCGCCGGGTGAGACCCAGTACTTC
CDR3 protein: CASSPLPPGETQYF

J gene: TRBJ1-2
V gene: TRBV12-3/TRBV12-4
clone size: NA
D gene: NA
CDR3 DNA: TGTGCCAGCAGTTTGGGGAGACGAGGCTACACCTTC
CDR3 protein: CASSLGRRGYTF